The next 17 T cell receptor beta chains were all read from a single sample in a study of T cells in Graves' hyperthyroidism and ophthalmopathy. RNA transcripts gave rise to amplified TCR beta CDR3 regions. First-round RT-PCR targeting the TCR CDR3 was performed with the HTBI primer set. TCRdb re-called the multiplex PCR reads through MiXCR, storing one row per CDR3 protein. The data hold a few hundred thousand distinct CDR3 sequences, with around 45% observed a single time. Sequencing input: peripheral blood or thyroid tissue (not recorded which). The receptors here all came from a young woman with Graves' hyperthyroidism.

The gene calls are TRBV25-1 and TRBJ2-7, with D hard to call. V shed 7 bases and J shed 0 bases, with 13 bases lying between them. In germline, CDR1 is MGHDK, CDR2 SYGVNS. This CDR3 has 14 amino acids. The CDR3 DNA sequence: TGTGCCAGCATTGGGCGTACCAACTCCTACGAGCAGTACTTC. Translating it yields CASIGRTNSYEQYF.

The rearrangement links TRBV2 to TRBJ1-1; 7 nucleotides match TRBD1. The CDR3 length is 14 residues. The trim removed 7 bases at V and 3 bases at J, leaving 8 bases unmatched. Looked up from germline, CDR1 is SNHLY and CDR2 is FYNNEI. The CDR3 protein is CASTEQGYDTEAFF. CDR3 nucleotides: TGTGCCAGCACCGAACAGGGGTACGACACTGAAGCTTTCTTT.

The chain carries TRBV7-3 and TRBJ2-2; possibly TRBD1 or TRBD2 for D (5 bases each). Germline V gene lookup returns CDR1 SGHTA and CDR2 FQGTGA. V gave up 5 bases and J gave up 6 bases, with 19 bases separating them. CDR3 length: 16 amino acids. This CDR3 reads CASSRRRDGPSGELFF. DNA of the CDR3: TGTGCCAGCAGCCGACGCCGGGACGGACCTTCCGGGGAGCTGTTTTTT.

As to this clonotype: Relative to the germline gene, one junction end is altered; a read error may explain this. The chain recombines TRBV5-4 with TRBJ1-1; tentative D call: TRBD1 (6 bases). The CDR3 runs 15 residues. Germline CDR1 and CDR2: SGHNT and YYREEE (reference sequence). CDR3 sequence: CASSHAGRGDTEAFF. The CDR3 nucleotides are TGTGCCAGCAGCCACGCGGGACGGGGGGACACTGAAGCTTTCTTC. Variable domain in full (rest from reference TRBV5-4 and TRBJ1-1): ETGVTQSPTHLIKTRGQQVTLRCSSQSGHNTVSWYQQALGQGPQFIFQYYREEENGRGNFPPRFSGLQFPNYSSELNVNALELDDSALYLCASSHAGRGDTEAFFGQGTRLTVV.

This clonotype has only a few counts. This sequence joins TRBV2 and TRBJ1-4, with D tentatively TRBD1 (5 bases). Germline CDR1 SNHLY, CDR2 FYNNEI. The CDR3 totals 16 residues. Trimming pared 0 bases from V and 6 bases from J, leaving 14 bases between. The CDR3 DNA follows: TGTGCCAGCAGTGAAGCGAGTTTGGGGGGGGATGAAAAACTGTTTTTT. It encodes CASSEASLGGDEKLFF.

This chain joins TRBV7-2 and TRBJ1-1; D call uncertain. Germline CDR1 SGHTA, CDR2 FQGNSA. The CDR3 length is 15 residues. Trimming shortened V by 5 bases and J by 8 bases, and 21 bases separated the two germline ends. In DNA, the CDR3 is TGTGCCAGCAGCCTCACGGGGTCAGGCCGTTGGGAAGCTTTCTTT. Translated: CASSLTGSGRWEAFF.

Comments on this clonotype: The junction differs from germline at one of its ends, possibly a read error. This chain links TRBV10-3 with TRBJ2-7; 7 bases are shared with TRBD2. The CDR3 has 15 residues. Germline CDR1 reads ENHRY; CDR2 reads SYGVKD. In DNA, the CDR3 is TGTGCCAGCAGTTACTCCCAGGGAGGGTTCTACGAGCAGTACTTC. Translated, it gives CASSYSQGGFYEQYF.

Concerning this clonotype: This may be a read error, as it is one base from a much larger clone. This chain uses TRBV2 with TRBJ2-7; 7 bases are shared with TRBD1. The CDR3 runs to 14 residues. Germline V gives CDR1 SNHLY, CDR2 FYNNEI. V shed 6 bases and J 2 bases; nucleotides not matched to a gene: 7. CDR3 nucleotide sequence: TGTGCCAGCAGGATACAGGGGCACGCCTACGAGCAGTACTTC. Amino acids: CASRIQGHAYEQYF. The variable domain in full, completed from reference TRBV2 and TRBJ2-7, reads EPEVTQTPSHQVTQMGQEVILRCVPISNHLYFYWYRQILGQKVEFLVSFYNNEISEKSEIFDDQFSVERPDGSNFTLKIRSTKLEDSAMYFCASRIQGHAYEQYFGPGTRLTVT.

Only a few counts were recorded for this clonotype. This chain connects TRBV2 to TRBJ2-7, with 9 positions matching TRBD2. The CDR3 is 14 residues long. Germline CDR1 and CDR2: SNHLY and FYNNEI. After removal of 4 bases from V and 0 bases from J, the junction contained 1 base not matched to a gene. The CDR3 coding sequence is TGTGCCAGCAGTGGGACTAGCGTCTCCTACGAGCAGTACTTC. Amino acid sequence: CASSGTSVSYEQYF.

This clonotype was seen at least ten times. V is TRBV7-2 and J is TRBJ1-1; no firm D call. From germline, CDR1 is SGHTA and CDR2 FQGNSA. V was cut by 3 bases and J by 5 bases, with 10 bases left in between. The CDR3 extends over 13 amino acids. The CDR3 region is CASSFHERTEAFF. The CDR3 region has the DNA TGTGCCAGCAGCTTCCACGAGCGGACTGAAGCTTTCTTT.

The chain's CDR3 is CASSLGRERAEAFF. In DNA form, the CDR3 reads TGCGCCAGCAGCTTGGGCAGGGAAAGAGCTGAAGCTTTCTTT. The chain couples TRBV5-1 to TRBJ1-1, with a weak D call TRBD1 (5 bases). Trimming took 0 bases from V and 6 from J, leaving 12 bases between them. The CDR3 totals 14 residues. CDR1 and CDR2 (germline): SGHRS, YFSETQ.

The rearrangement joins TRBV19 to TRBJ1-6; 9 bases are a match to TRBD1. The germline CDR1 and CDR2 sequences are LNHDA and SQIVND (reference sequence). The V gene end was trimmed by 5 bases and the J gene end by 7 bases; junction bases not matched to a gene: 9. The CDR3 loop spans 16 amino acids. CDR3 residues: CASSQQGATRNSPLHF. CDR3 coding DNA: TGTGCCAGTAGTCAACAGGGGGCGACGCGGAATTCACCCCTCCACTTT.

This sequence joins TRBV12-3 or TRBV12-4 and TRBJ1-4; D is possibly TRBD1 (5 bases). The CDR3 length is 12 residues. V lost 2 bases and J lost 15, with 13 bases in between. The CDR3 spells CASSLWPWGLFF. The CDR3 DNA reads TGTGCCAGCAGTTTATGGCCCTGGGGCTTGTTTTTT.

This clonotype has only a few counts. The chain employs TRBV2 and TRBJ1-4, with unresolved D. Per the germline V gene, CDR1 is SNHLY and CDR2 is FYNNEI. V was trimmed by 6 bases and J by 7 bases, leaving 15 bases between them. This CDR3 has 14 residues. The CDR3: CASSLEREAEKLFF. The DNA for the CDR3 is TGTGCCAGCAGCCTGGAGAGGGAGGCTGAAAAACTGTTTTTT.

This CDR3 reads CASSPTTTDTQYF. CDR3 sequence (DNA): TGTGCCAGCTCACCCACCACCACAGATACGCAGTATTTT. The chain uses TRBV7-9 and TRBJ2-3; D is unresolved. Germline CDR1 and CDR2: SEHNR and FQNEAQ (reference sequence). The CDR3 extends over 13 amino acids. V lost 8 bases, J lost 2 bases, and 11 bases lay in between.

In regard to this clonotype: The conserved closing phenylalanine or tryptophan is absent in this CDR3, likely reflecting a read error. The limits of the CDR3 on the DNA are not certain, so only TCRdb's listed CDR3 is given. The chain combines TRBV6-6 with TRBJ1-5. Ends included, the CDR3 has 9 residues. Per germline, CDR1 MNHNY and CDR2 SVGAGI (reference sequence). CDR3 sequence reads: CASSYSINS.

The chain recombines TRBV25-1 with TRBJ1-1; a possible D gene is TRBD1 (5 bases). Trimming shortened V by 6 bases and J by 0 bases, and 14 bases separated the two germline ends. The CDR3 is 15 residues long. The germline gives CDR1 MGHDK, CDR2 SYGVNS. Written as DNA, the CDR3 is TGTGCCAGCAGCCAAGGGACGAGAATGAACACTGAAGCTTTCTTT. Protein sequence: CASSQGTRMNTEAFF.